These T cell receptor beta chains were read from a single sample in a study of blood T cell repertoires in COVID-19. Clones were read by immunoSEQ multiplex PCR, and TCRdb kept only the in-frame ones, dropping some. The data hold hundreds of thousands of clones, with 80% to 90% observed a single time. The specimen sequenced was PBMCs or T cells enriched from blood (not recorded which). All receptors come from a man aged 25-40 years who had recovered from COVID-19. Both conserved end residues are part of each CDR3. D genes are given only for firm matches. Clone size is not always given. Where it is, it says once, few, many or a class for expanded clones.

>TRBV7-9|-|TRBJ2-7|-
CASSLGGTGSYEQYF
TGTGCCAGCAGCTTAGGAGGAACAGGGTCCTACGAGCAGTACTTC
>TRBV9|-|TRBJ1-1|TRBD1
CASSPSEGANTEAFF
TGTGCCAGCAGCCCTAGTGAGGGGGCTAACACTGAAGCTTTCTTT
>TRBV5-1|few|TRBJ1-1|-
CASSVGAFSTEAFF
TGCGCCAGCAGCGTGGGGGCGTTTTCCACTGAAGCTTTCTTT
>TRBV5-8|few|TRBJ1-6|TRBD1
CASSLGQGRNSPLHF
TGTGCCAGCAGCTTGGGACAGGGGCGGAATTCACCCCTCCACTTT
>TRBV15|-|TRBJ2-2|-
CATSRDPTVANTGELFF
TGTGCCACCAGCAGAGATCCGACAGTCGCGAACACCGGGGAGCTGTTTTTT
>TRBV10-3|once|TRBJ2-7|TRBD1
CAILEETGAPYEQYF
TGTGCCATCTTAGAGGAGACAGGGGCCCCTTACGAGCAGTACTTC
>TRBV3-1/TRBV3-2|-|TRBJ2-1|-
CASSQKVSGDAGISSYNEQFF
TGTGCCAGCAGCCAAAAGGTATCGGGTGACGCGGGGATTAGCTCCTACAATGAGCAGTTCTTC
>TRBV10-2|-|TRBJ1-1|-
CASSATDTQERNTEAFF
TGCGCCAGCAGTGCCACGGACACTCAGGAACGGAACACTGAAGCTTTCTTT
>TRBV27|once|TRBJ2-5|-
CASSSGGQETQYF
TGTGCCAGCAGTTCCGGAGGCCAAGAGACCCAGTACTTC
>TRBV7-9|-|TRBJ1-4|-
CASSPSSGNNEKLFF
TGTGCCAGCAGCCCGTCGTCCGGGAATAATGAAAAACTGTTTTTT
>TRBV12-3/TRBV12-4|-|TRBJ1-5|-
CASSRDFNQPQHF
TGTGCCAGTAGCAGGGATTTCAATCAGCCCCAGCATTTT
>TRBV6-1|-|TRBJ2-3|-
CASSEAHRETDTQYF
TGTGCCAGCAGTGAAGCCCACAGGGAGACAGATACGCAGTATTTT
>TRBV30|once|TRBJ2-7|-
CAWSVSQGGEQYF
TGTGCCTGGAGTGTATCTCAGGGGGGCGAGCAGTACTTC
>TRBV24-1|once|TRBJ2-5|TRBD1
CATSDFGTGNPETQYF
TGTGCCACCAGTGATTTTGGGACAGGGAACCCGGAGACCCAGTACTTC
>TRBV7-8|few|TRBJ2-1|-
CASSLALTSGTRSYNEQFF
TGTGCCAGCAGCTTAGCGCTTACCTCCGGGACTCGCTCCTACAATGAGCAGTTCTTC
>TRBV7-6|-|TRBJ2-1|-
CASSLVRVRYNEQFF
TGTGCCAGCAGCTTAGTGCGGGTCCGCTACAATGAGCAGTTCTTC
>TRBV19|-|TRBJ1-5|-
CASSMTPRNSNQPQHF
TGTGCCAGTAGTATGACACCACGGAATAGCAATCAGCCCCAGCATTTT
>TRBV18|-|TRBJ1-4|TRBD1
CASSLDRGINEKLFF
TGTGCCAGCTCGCTGGACAGGGGAATTAATGAAAAACTGTTTTTT
>TRBV28|-|TRBJ1-4|TRBD1
CASSPTTGTGGVKLFF
TGTGCCAGCAGTCCGACTACCGGGACAGGGGGGGTAAAACTGTTTTTT
>TRBV30|-|TRBJ1-2|TRBD1
CAWTRGGDYGYTF
TGTGCCTGGACTAGAGGGGGCGACTATGGCTACACCTTC
>TRBV3-1/TRBV3-2|-|TRBJ2-7|TRBD2
CASSRTSGAIYEQYF
TGTGCCAGCAGCCGGACTAGCGGGGCGATCTACGAGCAGTACTTC
>TRBV16|-|TRBJ1-1|-
CASSQFTGNTEAFF
TGTGCCAGCAGCCAATTCACAGGGAACACTGAAGCTTTCTTT
>TRBV6-1|-|TRBJ2-7|-
CASSEAAGGGNHEQYF
TGTGCCAGCAGTGAAGCGGCTGGGGGCGGTAACCACGAGCAGTACTTC
>TRBV6-5|-|TRBJ2-7|-
CASSYSPGVAYEQYF
TGTGCCAGCAGTTACTCGCCGGGAGTGGCCTACGAGCAGTACTTC
>TRBV6-2/TRBV6-3|-|TRBJ1-6|TRBD1
CASSSPGQAPLHF
TGTGCCAGCAGTTCCCCGGGACAGGCACCCCTCCACTTT
>TRBV28|-|TRBJ1-6|TRBD1
CASNGQGNSPLHF
TGTGCCAGCAATGGACAGGGGAATTCACCCCTCCACTTT
>TRBV19|-|TRBJ1-6|TRBD1
CASTDRAINSPLHF
TGTGCCAGTACCGACAGGGCAATTAATTCACCCCTCCACTTT
>TRBV19|-|TRBJ2-7|-
CASSITTASYEQYF
TGTGCCAGTAGTATTACAACCGCCTCCTACGAGCAGTACTTC
>TRBV11-3|-|TRBJ2-3|-
CASSLVGLVTDTQYF
TGTGCCAGCAGCTTGGTGGGCCTGGTCACAGATACGCAGTATTTT
>TRBV5-1|-|TRBJ1-5|TRBD1
CASSWTGGKDQPQHF
TGCGCCAGCAGCTGGACAGGGGGAAAGGATCAGCCCCAGCATTTT
>TRBV27|-|TRBJ1-2|-
CASSYGGRTNYGYTF
TGTGCCAGCAGTTACGGAGGGAGGACTAACTATGGCTACACCTTC
>TRBV7-9|-|TRBJ1-2|-
CASSYIGNNYGYTF
TGTGCCAGCTCCTATATCGGTAATAACTATGGCTACACCTTC
>TRBV2|-|TRBJ2-2|-
CASSEELANTGELFF
TGTGCCAGCAGTGAAGAGCTCGCGAACACCGGGGAGCTGTTTTTT
>TRBV28|-|TRBJ1-1|-
CASSSPSTGNTEAFF
TGTGCCAGCAGCTCCCCTTCGACAGGGAACACTGAAGCTTTCTTT
>TRBV24-1|-|TRBJ2-1|TRBD1
CATARTGVESEQFF
TGTGCCACCGCCCGGACAGGGGTAGAGAGTGAGCAGTTCTTC
>TRBV2|-|TRBJ2-5|TRBD2
CASSGRRGARETQYF
TGTGCCAGCAGTGGGCGGCGGGGGGCCCGAGAGACCCAGTACTTC
>TRBV5-1|few|TRBJ2-5|-
CASSFSSQETQYF
TGCGCCAGCAGCTTTTCGAGTCAAGAGACCCAGTACTTC
>TRBV4-1|-|TRBJ2-7|TRBD2
CASSQTNTETSGYEQYF
TGCGCCAGCAGCCAAACCAATACAGAAACTAGCGGGTACGAGCAGTACTTC
>TRBV7-2|-|TRBJ2-3|-
CAKTGGVRISTDTQYF
TGTGCCAAAACTGGCGGGGTGAGGATTAGCACAGATACGCAGTATTTT
>TRBV10-2|few|TRBJ2-7|-
CASSDVLASKFYEQYF
TGCGCCAGCAGTGATGTTCTAGCGTCTAAGTTCTACGAGCAGTACTTC
>TRBV27|-|TRBJ1-2|TRBD1
CASSLKGADYGYTF
TGTGCCAGCAGTCTCAAGGGGGCGGACTATGGCTACACCTTC
>TRBV7-8|-|TRBJ2-1|-
CASSSRTIYNEQFF
TGTGCCAGCAGCTCAAGGACTATTTACAATGAGCAGTTCTTC
>TRBV7-2|-|TRBJ2-7|TRBD2
CASILTGGASGRTLEQYF
TGTGCCAGCATCCTTACGGGAGGGGCTAGCGGGAGGACCCTCGAGCAGTACTTC
>TRBV5-1|few|TRBJ1-5|-
CASSLTGGNQPQHF
TGCGCCAGCAGCTTAACCGGGGGCAATCAGCCCCAGCATTTT
>TRBV4-1|-|TRBJ2-3|TRBD2
CASSQWTSGGRGGSTDTQYF
TGCGCCAGCAGCCAATGGACTAGCGGGGGCCGTGGCGGTAGCACAGATACGCAGTATTTT
>TRBV10-2|-|TRBJ1-2|-
CASSEVPAWGYTF
TGCGCCAGCAGTGAGGTCCCCGCGTGGGGCTACACCTTC
>TRBV5-5|-|TRBJ1-5|-
CASSLQATQPQHF
TGTGCCAGCAGCTTACAGGCAACCCAGCCCCAGCATTTT
>TRBV6-2/TRBV6-3|-|TRBJ2-7|-
CASSYSRQSGEQYF
TGTGCCAGCAGTTACTCGAGGCAGAGCGGCGAGCAGTACTTC
>TRBV24-1|-|TRBJ2-1|-
CATSSTRGTYNEQFF
TGTGCCACCAGTAGCACAAGGGGTACCTACAATGAGCAGTTCTTC
>TRBV7-9|-|TRBJ1-1|-
CASSLGPGPTGTEAFF
TGTGCCAGCAGCTTAGGTCCAGGACCGACGGGGACTGAAGCTTTCTTT
>TRBV7-7|-|TRBJ2-1|-
CASSLAPSSYNEQFF
TGTGCTAGCAGCTTGGCTCCTAGCTCCTACAATGAGCAGTTCTTC
>TRBV28|-|TRBJ2-6|-
CASSLLVAGANVLTF
TGTGCCAGCAGTTTATTGGTAGCCGGGGCCAACGTCCTGACTTTC
>TRBV19|-|TRBJ1-1|-
CASRGTYNTEAFF
TGTGCCAGTAGGGGGACATATAACACTGAAGCTTTCTTT
>TRBV23-1|-|TRBJ1-2|-
CASSPRTALNYGYTF
TGCGCCAGCAGTCCTCGGACAGCGCTTAACTATGGCTACACCTTC